Following are 31 T cell receptor beta chains from one sample sequenced in a study of T cells after yellow fever vaccination. TCRdb processed the 5' RACE reads anew with MiXCR; each CDR3 protein has one entry. Of 510,000 or so distinct CDR3 sequences listed, roughly a fifth are singletons. This specimen consisted of PBMCs, obtained 15 days after the yellow fever booster vaccination. These TCRs come from a man in his thirties or forties who received the YFV17D yellow fever vaccine.

V usage is TRBV16 and J usage is TRBJ1-5; tentative D call: TRBD1 (6 bases). Germline loops: CDR1 KGHSY, CDR2 FQNENV. There are 16 residues in the CDR3. Trimming took off 3 bases at V and 7 bases at J, with 19 bases between the two ends. CDR3 sequence reads: CASSHETGTTYQPQHF. The DNA for the CDR3 is TGTGCCAGCAGCCACGAAACCGGGACAACTTACCAGCCCCAGCATTTT.

This clonotype was seen ten or more times. The chain recombines TRBV12-3 or TRBV12-4 with TRBJ2-3; D is unresolved. The CDR3 sequence is 14 residues long. V was cut by 6 bases and J by 6 bases, with 16 bases left in between. For the CDR3, the DNA is TGTGCCAGCAGCCTTACTTCTATTTACGATACGCAGTATTTT. Its protein product is CASSLTSIYDTQYF.

This chain joins TRBV10-3 and TRBJ2-5, with a tentative D call TRBD1 (5 bases). The germline V gene has CDR1 ENHRY and CDR2 SYGVKD. The CDR3 contains 13 residues. V was pared by 6 bases and J by 5 bases, with 13 bases between. The CDR3 sequence is CAIRAPGSETQYF. CDR3 nucleotide sequence: TGTGCCATCAGGGCTCCAGGGTCTGAGACCCAGTACTTC.

This clonotype showed up many times. V gene TRBV6-1 combines with J gene TRBJ2-7; D call uncertain. The CDR3 consists of 14 residues. The germline gives CDR1 MNHNS, CDR2 SASEGT. With 4 bases removed from V and 0 bases from J, the gap between germline ends came to 10 bases. The CDR3 sequence: CASSVTDPSYEQYF. The DNA for the CDR3 is TGTGCCAGCAGTGTCACGGACCCCTCCTACGAGCAGTACTTC.

This clonotype has a handful of counts. J is TRBJ2-3 and V is TRBV7-8; a possible D gene is TRBD2 (6 bases). The CDR3 extends over 15 amino acids. CDR1 is SGHVS, CDR2 FQNEAQ, per germline. Trimming stripped 1 base from V and 3 bases from J, with 11 bases between. Written as DNA, the CDR3 is TGTGCCAGCAGCTTAGTTACGGCGGGGACAGATACGCAGTATTTT. Translating it yields CASSLVTAGTDTQYF.

This clonotype appeared a few times. V is TRBV4-1 and J is TRBJ2-1, with 8 bases fitting TRBD2. CDR1 and CDR2 (germline): MGHRA, YSYEKL. V dropped 1 base and J dropped 8; count of bases not matched to a gene: 10. The CDR3 length is 16 residues. CDR3 sequence (DNA): TGCGCCAGCAGCCAAGTCTTCGGCGGGAGGCCCCATGAGCAGTTCTTC. This encodes CASSQVFGGRPHEQFF.

The chain carries TRBV5-1 and TRBJ2-2; no firm D call. V was trimmed by 5 bases and J by 4 bases, leaving 9 bases between them. From germline, CDR1 is SGHRS and CDR2 YFSETQ. The CDR3 extends over 13 amino acids. The CDR3 DNA follows: TGCGCCAGCAGTAGGTCTTTCACCGGGGAGCTGTTTTTT. As protein: CASSRSFTGELFF.

The chain recombines TRBV18 with TRBJ2-7, with D tentatively TRBD1 or TRBD2 (5 bases each). The CDR3 is made up of 17 amino acids. CDR1 is KGHSH and CDR2 is LQKENI in the germline V gene. Between the trimmed V and J ends, which lost 0 bases and 5 bases, there was a span of 20 bases. This chain's CDR3 is CASSPPRQGPQVHEQYF. The CDR3 DNA reads as TGTGCCAGCTCACCACCGCGCCAGGGACCGCAAGTCCACGAGCAGTACTTC.

V is TRBV4-3 and J is TRBJ2-4; D is possibly TRBD1 (5 bases). The CDR3 spans 15 residues. CDR1 LGHNA and CDR2 YSLEER come from the germline V gene. Trimming stripped 1 base from V and 0 bases from J, with 7 bases between. CDR3 in amino acids: CASSQGGTAKNIQYF. The DNA for the CDR3 is TGCGCCAGCAGCCAAGGGGGCACAGCCAAAAACATTCAGTACTTC.

This clonotype was recorded once. The gene calls are TRBV7-2 and TRBJ2-5; 12 bases line up with TRBD1. Germline trimming cut 10 bases from V and 5 bases from J; bases unmatched to any gene: 8. The length of the CDR3 is 14 residues. CDR1 is SGHTA, CDR2 FQGNSA, per germline. The CDR3 sequence is CATTGQGARETQYF. In nucleotides, the CDR3 is TGTGCCACGACGGGACAGGGGGCGCGGGAGACCCAGTACTTC.

This clonotype showed up just a few times. The genes are TRBV28 and TRBJ1-2; D is unclear. The CDR3 covers 14 residues. The germline V and J ends were trimmed by 3 bases and 4 bases, with 12 bases remaining between them. Germline lookup yields CDR1 MDHEN and CDR2 SYDVKM. The chain's CDR3 is CASSLGSGSYGYTF. The CDR3 DNA is TGTGCCAGCAGTTTGGGGTCAGGCTCCTATGGCTACACCTTC.

The chain joins TRBV19 to TRBJ2-3; 9 nucleotides agree with TRBD2. The length of the CDR3 is 15 residues. Germline values: CDR1 LNHDA, CDR2 SQIVND (reference sequence). J gave up 7 bases and V 3 bases, and 8 bases lay outside the gene matches. CDR3 loop: CASSISAGGPHTQYF. The CDR3 DNA sequence: TGTGCCAGTAGTATCTCTGCGGGAGGGCCGCATACGCAGTATTTT.

V gene TRBV12-3 or TRBV12-4 combines with J gene TRBJ2-5, with D possibly being TRBD2 (7 bases). The CDR3 extends over 12 amino acids. V lost 7 bases and J lost 5, with 11 bases in between. In DNA, the CDR3 is TGTGCCAGCACACAGGGAGGGGAGACCCAGTACTTC. The encoded protein is CASTQGGETQYF.

The V call is TRBV20-1, the J call TRBJ2-1; TRBD1 matches at 8 bases. V dropped 4 bases and J dropped 4; count of bases not matched to a gene: 6. Germline-derived CDR1 and CDR2 are DFQATT and SNEGSKA (reference sequence). The CDR3 length is 14 residues. The CDR3 reads CSATPGQVYNEQFF. The CDR3 DNA is TGCAGTGCTACCCCGGGACAGGTATACAATGAGCAGTTCTTC.

This clonotype was recorded a few times. The V gene is TRBV29-1, the J gene TRBJ2-1; D may be TRBD1 (5 bases). V dropped 1 base and J dropped 3 bases, with 7 bases sitting between them. The CDR3 has 13 residues. In germline, CDR1 is SQVTM, CDR2 ANQGSEA. CDR3 in DNA: TGCAGCGTTGAAGGACAGATCTACAATGAGCAGTTCTTC. This sequence encodes CSVEGQIYNEQFF.

This clonotype was seen a handful of times. V gene TRBV28 combines with J gene TRBJ2-5, with TRBD1 matching over 8 bases. The CDR3 sequence is 14 residues long. Trimming cost V 1 base and J 4 bases; bases outside gene matches: 2. In germline, CDR1 is MDHEN, CDR2 SYDVKM. CDR3 coding DNA: TGTGCCAGCAGTTTATCCAGGGGGCGAGAGACCCAGTACTTC. Its protein is CASSLSRGRETQYF.

This clonotype occurred a few times. This rearrangement joins TRBV6-2 or TRBV6-3 to TRBJ2-1; TRBD2 matches 15 bases. This CDR3 is 19 amino acids long. Germline V gives CDR1 MNHEY, CDR2 SVGEGT. The junction had 14 bases not matched to a gene; V was cut back by 10 bases and J by 1 base. The CDR3, as DNA: TGTGCCACTACTCAACCGGGACTAGCGGGAGGTTTGTCCTACAATGAGCAGTTCTTC. Amino acids: CATTQPGLAGGLSYNEQFF.

This clonotype was seen a few times. A junction end diverges from the germline sequence, so it may reflect a read error. V is TRBV20-1 and J is TRBJ2-7, with D perhaps given as TRBD1 or TRBD2 (6 bases each). The CDR3 spans 12 residues. Germline assignment: CDR1 DFQATT and CDR2 SNEGSKA (reference sequence). The CDR3 reads CSARGGLAISVF. CDR3 coding DNA: TGCAGTGCTAGAGGGGGGCTAGCGATCAGTGTCTTC.

This clonotype was counted between two and nine times. The V gene is TRBV4-3, the J gene TRBJ2-7; D remains unclear. Trimming pared 0 bases from V and 6 bases from J, leaving 6 bases between. This CDR3 comprises 12 residues. Looked up from germline, CDR1 is LGHNA and CDR2 is YSLEER. CDR3 sequence reads: CASSQERSEQYF. The CDR3 DNA reads as TGCGCCAGCAGCCAAGAGCGGTCCGAGCAGTACTTC.

This clonotype was counted a few times. The rearrangement links TRBV19 to TRBJ2-5, with 8 bases identical to TRBD1. This CDR3 comprises 15 residues. Trimming cost V 6 bases and J 5 bases; bases outside gene matches: 11. Germline assignment: CDR1 LNHDA and CDR2 SQIVND (reference sequence). CDR3 in amino acids: CASSQKTGDWETQYF. The CDR3 coding sequence is TGTGCCAGTAGCCAAAAGACAGGGGATTGGGAGACCCAGTACTTC.

Here the CDR3 DNA reads TGTGCCAGCAGCGGGGGGAGGGACCTGAATACGCAGTATTTT. This gives the protein CASSGGRDLNTQYF. The V gene is TRBV7-3, the J gene TRBJ2-3; 7 bases map to TRBD2. CDR1 is SGHTA and CDR2 is FQGTGA in the germline V gene. The CDR3 contains 14 residues. The trim removed 5 bases at V and 7 bases at J, leaving 9 bases unmatched.

At least ten counts were recorded for this clonotype. For the CDR3, the DNA is TGTGCCTCCAGGGGGGGTGCGGATACGCAGTATTTT. Protein product: CASRGGADTQYF. This sequence joins TRBV12-3 or TRBV12-4 and TRBJ2-3; D could derive from TRBD1 or TRBD2 (7 bases each). V was shortened by 11 bases and J by 6 bases, with 15 bases between the two germline ends. There are 12 residues in the CDR3.

This chain joins TRBV9 and TRBJ2-5; D gene uncertain. The germline V gene has CDR1 SGDLS and CDR2 YYNGEE. Trimming removed 6 bases from V and 4 bases from J, with 13 bases in between. The CDR3 extends over 13 amino acids. The CDR3 nucleotides are TGTGCCAGCACCTCCTCCTGGGGAGAGACCCAGTACTTC. Its protein product is CASTSSWGETQYF.

This clonotype was detected a few times. The gene calls are TRBV2 and TRBJ2-5; 7 bases align to TRBD1. This CDR3 is 12 amino acids long. Germline CDR1 SNHLY, CDR2 FYNNEI. Trimming removed 8 bases from V and 10 bases from J; junction bases left unmatched: 10. CDR3: CASDLPQGVQYF. The CDR3 region has the DNA TGTGCCAGCGACCTGCCCCAGGGGGTCCAGTACTTC.

This chain connects TRBV5-1 to TRBJ2-5; 8 positions match TRBD1. Germline trimming cut 4 bases from V and 5 bases from J; bases unmatched to any gene: 10. Germline V gives CDR1 SGHRS, CDR2 YFSETQ. This CDR3 is built from 15 residues. CDR3 nucleotides: TGCGCCAGCAGCACCTGGGGACAGGACGTTGAGACCCAGTACTTC. Translation gives CASSTWGQDVETQYF.

DNA of the CDR3: TGTGCCAGCAGTGGCGGGGGAGTAGGTGGCAATGAGCAGTTCTTC. It encodes CASSGGGVGGNEQFF. V and J are TRBV6-4 and TRBJ2-1; 7 bases match TRBD2. With 4 bases clipped from V and 6 bases from J, the junction kept 9 bases outside the gene matches. Germline V gives CDR1 MRHNA, CDR2 SNTAGT. The CDR3 covers 15 residues.

The chain uses TRBV6-1 and TRBJ2-1; D is unresolved. V lost 5 bases and J lost 5, with 16 bases in between. The germline gives CDR1 MNHNS, CDR2 SASEGT. The CDR3 contains 15 residues. The CDR3 DNA is TGTGCCAGCAGTCCCGCGGTTAGCCTCGACAATGAGCAGTTCTTC. Translation gives CASSPAVSLDNEQFF.

The V and J genes are TRBV7-2 and TRBJ2-3, with a possible D match to TRBD1 (6 bases). Germline-derived CDR1 and CDR2 are SGHTA and FQGNSA. CDR3 length: 15 residues. Deletions cut 5 bases from V and 2 bases from J, with 14 bases between. The CDR3 bases are TGTGCCAGCAGCCCCTCGGACAGAGTCACAGATACGCAGTATTTT. This encodes CASSPSDRVTDTQYF.

This clonotype was counted only a few times. V gene TRBV7-2 combines with J gene TRBJ2-3; D is unresolved. The CDR3 loop spans 15 amino acids. V lost 6 bases to trimming and J lost 0 bases, with 13 bases between them. CDR1 and CDR2 from the germline V gene are SGHTA and FQGNSA. The CDR3 sequence: CASRLQSGSTDTQYF. CDR3 DNA sequence: TGTGCCAGCAGGCTCCAGTCCGGGAGCACAGATACGCAGTATTTT. The full variable domain, rest sourced from reference TRBV7-2 and TRBJ2-3, is GAGVSQSPSNKVTEKGKDVELRCDPISGHTALYWYRQSLGQGLEFLIYFQGNSAPDKSGLPSDRFSAERTGGSVSTLTIQRTQQEDSAVYLCASRLQSGSTDTQYFGPGTRLTVL.

This clonotype appeared a few times. V gene TRBV29-1 combines with J gene TRBJ2-1; D perhaps matches TRBD2 (6 bases). Germline-derived CDR1 and CDR2 are SQVTM and ANQGSEA. V was pared by 6 bases and J by 6 bases, with 24 bases between. The CDR3 spans 16 residues. The CDR3 is CSVLTRPGQRVNEQFF. In DNA, the CDR3 is TGCAGCGTCTTGACACGGCCGGGCCAGCGGGTCAATGAGCAGTTCTTC.

This clonotype was found many times. V and J are TRBV10-3 and TRBJ2-7; 10 nucleotides agree with TRBD2. The length of the CDR3 is 15 residues. Germline-derived CDR1 and CDR2 are ENHRY and SYGVKD. The V segment lost 3 bases and the J segment 7 bases; nucleotides outside the gene matches: 9. The CDR3: CAISDSLAGAFEQYF. The DNA for the CDR3 is TGTGCCATCAGTGATTCTCTAGCGGGGGCCTTTGAGCAGTACTTC.